Listed below are T cell receptor beta chains from one sample, sequenced in a study of cytomegalovirus exposure and HLA in healthy donors. Profiled with immunoSEQ multiplex PCR; TCRdb holds only in-frame clones, not every one. The table shows fewer than 150,000 clones, with about 78% occurring only once. Material for sequencing was PBMCs. The receptors come from a man aged 40-49 years in good health and CMV-seropositive. CDR3s include the opening cysteine and the closing phenylalanine or tryptophan. Each record gives: V gene, J gene, CDR3 protein.

V: TRBV7-9; J: TRBJ2-6; CDR3: CASSTDRAGANVLTF
V: TRBV2; J: TRBJ2-5; CDR3: CASSEGGQETQYF
V: TRBV30; J: TRBJ1-6; CDR3: CAWSAFFGRNSPLHF
V: TRBV7-9; J: TRBJ2-3; CDR3: CASSLARRDPYTQYF
V: TRBV5-1; J: TRBJ2-2; CDR3: CASSPPPSDRIYTGELFF
V: TRBV7-2; J: TRBJ2-1; CDR3: CTSSLARLAGDYNEQFF
V: TRBV7-9; J: TRBJ1-1; CDR3: CASSWGGAETTEAFF
V: TRBV27; J: TRBJ2-7; CDR3: CASSLSRGYEQYF
V: TRBV7-6; J: TRBJ2-5; CDR3: CASSLAGGFQETQYF
V: TRBV2; J: TRBJ1-5; CDR3: CASSGRRGFNGNQPQHF
V: TRBV10-1; J: TRBJ2-7; CDR3: CASEGSSAYEQYF
V: TRBV19; J: TRBJ2-7; CDR3: CASSLPGLAGGTYEQYF
V: TRBV7-2; J: TRBJ1-2; CDR3: CASSSRGPYGYTF
V: TRBV11-3; J: TRBJ2-3; CDR3: CASNLGTSGRSTDTQYF
V: TRBV5-8; J: TRBJ2-1; CDR3: CASSWSGTSGSKQFF
V: TRBV7-2; J: TRBJ1-6; CDR3: CASSPPSSYNSPLHF
V: TRBV6-1; J: TRBJ2-3; CDR3: CASSEALGGTSGDTQYF
V: TRBV5-6; J: TRBJ2-7; CDR3: CASSLVGTPLEQYF
V: TRBV5-1; J: TRBJ1-1; CDR3: CASSPVRQGVGTEAFF
V: TRBV7-9; J: TRBJ2-5; CDR3: CASSLAGQGHETQYF
V: TRBV27; J: TRBJ2-1; CDR3: CASRPFGTGGNEQFF
V: TRBV5-1; J: TRBJ2-7; CDR3: CASSLEGQYEQYF
V: TRBV5-6; J: TRBJ2-7; CDR3: CASSLAPKTYEQYF
V: TRBV7-8; J: TRBJ2-6; CDR3: CASSFTELSGANVLTF
V: TRBV4-3; J: TRBJ2-7; CDR3: CASSQDHGRGRVFF
V: TRBV7-3; J: TRBJ2-3; CDR3: CASSLGLAGDTQYF
V: TRBV7-7; J: TRBJ2-5; CDR3: CASSFAGGIETQYF
V: TRBV2; J: TRBJ2-3; CDR3: CASSDSLAGAGDTQYF
V: TRBV6-5; J: TRBJ1-1; CDR3: CASSGDRGLYTEAFF
V: TRBV4-1; J: TRBJ2-7; CDR3: CASSQEGGGYYEQYF
V: TRBV5-1; J: TRBJ1-2; CDR3: CASSFRDTYGYTF
V: TRBV4-2; J: TRBJ2-7; CDR3: CASSQGRGFGEQYF
V: TRBV4-1; J: TRBJ1-4; CDR3: CASSHAQGGRDEKLFF
V: TRBV6-5; J: TRBJ1-1; CDR3: CASSRAGPNTEAFF
V: TRBV5-1; J: TRBJ1-5; CDR3: CASSLGGDQPQHF
V: TRBV27; J: TRBJ1-4; CDR3: CASSLSGGDEKLFF
V: TRBV7-9; J: TRBJ2-3; CDR3: CASSSGQGITTDTQYF
V: TRBV18; J: TRBJ1-3; CDR3: CASAGSWSGNTIYF
V: TRBV5-4; J: TRBJ1-2; CDR3: CASSPEGLSYGYTF
V: TRBV18; J: TRBJ2-7; CDR3: CASSNRGPGEQYF
V: TRBV5-5; J: TRBJ2-1; CDR3: CASSPTSGSYNEQFF